Detailed here is one TCR beta chain. The data were obtained in a study of cytomegalovirus exposure and HLA in healthy donors. With 60 Vbeta and 13 Jbeta primers, the PCR was carried out. The protocol was immunoSEQ multiplex PCR, while the TCRdb copy is restricted to in-frame clones and leaves out a portion. The sample carries about 200,000 clones, under 85% recorded once. Trimming removed 10 bases from V and 6 bases from J; junction bases left unmatched: 12. This CDR3 is 14 amino acids long. Germline V gene data show CDR1 as MDHEN and CDR2 as SYDVKM. The genes are TRBV28 and TRBJ2-4, with 7 bases lining up with TRBD1. The source material was PBMCs. The TCR originated in a man aged 45-65 years in good health and CMV-seronegative. CDR3 in amino acids: CAIQSRQGGNIQYF. The DNA of the CDR3 is TGTGCCATCCAATCCAGACAGGGCGGAAACATTCAGTACTTC.